This is a list of T cell receptor beta chains from one sample in a study of cytomegalovirus exposure and HLA in healthy donors. Sequencing was performed with immunoSEQ multiplex PCR; in TCRdb, only in-frame clones are kept and a portion is missing. The table has 140,000 or so clones, approximately 85% seen once; the top ten hold about 0.51%. Input material: PBMCs. Every receptor here comes from a woman in her 40s in good health and CMV-seronegative. Both conserved end residues are part of each CDR3. A clone size is listed for some rows: how often the clone was seen (once, few, many), or a class if it is expanded.

-	TRBV7-8	TRBJ1-5	CASSFQSNQPQHF
-	TRBV28	TRBJ2-3	CASSPRGSVAQSTDTQYF
-	TRBV5-5	TRBJ2-7	CASSRQGRGHEQYF
-	TRBV7-8	TRBJ1-5	CASSYKQGWEDQPQHF
-	TRBV28	TRBJ1-5	CASSGTGYSNQPQHF
-	TRBV5-4	TRBJ2-3	CASSLGTSGLTDTQYF
-	TRBV4-2	TRBJ1-4	CASSQGDSINEKLFF
-	TRBV13	TRBJ2-1	CASRIFSGTFSYNEQFF
-	TRBV30	TRBJ1-2	CAWSGTLGVSGTF
-	TRBV19	TRBJ1-4	CASSNGQGPEKLFF
-	TRBV9	TRBJ1-3	CASSTGQAWKDGNTIYF
once	TRBV28	TRBJ2-7	CASSQSPASGRQGEQYF
once	TRBV11-2	TRBJ2-3	CASSYSYRTSGFTDTQYF
once	TRBV2	TRBJ2-7	CASLTGKDSYEQYF
-	TRBV5-6	TRBJ1-6	CASSFHPGTARMNSPLHF
-	TRBV5-4	TRBJ1-2	CASSLASANYGYTF
-	TRBV28	TRBJ1-1	CASRGAANTEAFF
-	TRBV23-1	TRBJ2-1	CASTQGASLHLPYNEQFF
-	TRBV7-2	TRBJ2-5	CASSLGAGETQYF
-	TRBV7-9	TRBJ2-7	CSSTFGLGRESYEQYF
once	TRBV4-1	TRBJ1-4	CASSPRLTNEKLFF
few	TRBV4-1	TRBJ1-4	CASSQDRRQFNEKLFF
-	TRBV21-1	TRBJ2-1	CASSKPRLAGDSYNEQFF
once	TRBV7-7	TRBJ2-1	CASSPFPTLGENEQFF
few	TRBV25-1	TRBJ2-7	CASSGSYEQYF
few	TRBV5-6	TRBJ2-3	CASSLISGTDTQYF
-	TRBV28	-	CASSPAAEAYEQYF
-	TRBV5-8	TRBJ1-5	CASSLGQSREPQHF
-	TRBV7-6	TRBJ2-1	CASSYIAGTWNEQFF
-	TRBV28	TRBJ1-1	CASSSGTSGNTEASF
-	TRBV6-5	TRBJ1-2	CASSHGQGSGYTF
-	TRBV19	TRBJ2-1	CASSISGRSYNEQFF
-	TRBV6-5	-	CASKTTVGHEQYF
-	TRBV27	TRBJ2-7	CASSWGSGSNYEQYF
-	TRBV28	TRBJ1-2	CASSLLIRGVGYTF
-	TRBV5-6	TRBJ2-1	CASSLGQGPHNEQFF
-	TRBV7-2	TRBJ2-7	CASSLWSSGSYEQYF
-	TRBV30	TRBJ2-2	CASPGTGWGPGELFF
-	TRBV28	TRBJ2-7	CASSLGTVNYEQYF
-	TRBV4-3	TRBJ1-4	CASSQDGGGGLPNEKLFF
few	TRBV7-8	TRBJ2-3	CASSLDTGKTDTQYF
-	TRBV6-4	TRBJ1-2	CASHLGRIFYGYTF
few	TRBV10-1	TRBJ1-1	CASSVLRGSGSAEAFF
-	TRBV21-1	-	CASSSPLLYEQYF
-	TRBV19	-	CASSIGLAGNGYEQYF
-	TRBV28	TRBJ1-1	CASHNRGEAFF
-	TRBV4-1	-	CASSQHSGSSYEQYF
-	TRBV2	TRBJ2-1	CASSAGGYNEQFF
-	TRBV15	TRBJ1-2	CATSRDIGAYGYTF
-	TRBV27	TRBJ1-1	CASSLSARTGDTEAFF
once	TRBV6-4	TRBJ2-7	CARNSGYEQYF
-	TRBV6-1	TRBJ1-5	CASSGGGGGNQPQHF
-	TRBV6-6	TRBJ2-3	CASSYSTGPTDTQYF